This entry features one TCR beta chain sequence. The data stem from a study of blood T cell repertoires in COVID-19. CDR1 and CDR2 from the germline V gene are SGHTA and FQGNSA. The CDR3 is 14 amino acids. The J segment lost 2 bases and the V segment lost 5 bases, leaving 5 bases of the junction unmatched. Profiling relied on immunoSEQ multiplex PCR, and the TCRdb table lists in-frame clones only, not all of them. The repertoire holds roughly 140,000 clones, with under 90% as singletons. This chain uses TRBV7-2 with TRBJ2-5; 7 bases agree with TRBD2. The sequence was collected from a woman at least 80 years old in a cohort sampled during active or convalescent COVID-19. The sample taken for sequencing was peripheral blood. The CDR3 sequence: CASSTQRGQETQYF. The CDR3 region has the DNA TGTGCCAGCAGCACCCAGCGGGGACAAGAGACCCAGTACTTC.